The rows below give T cell receptor beta chains drawn from one sample of a study of cytomegalovirus exposure and HLA in healthy donors. Repertoires were generated with immunoSEQ multiplex PCR, while TCRdb's copy carries only in-frame clones and drops some. The sample lists roughly 140,000 clones, 85% to 90% seen once, with around 8% in the top ten. The material sequenced was PBMCs. The origin of the receptors is a woman aged 18-29 years in good health and CMV-seropositive. The CDR3 runs from the conserved cysteine through the conserved F or W. The D gene is left open where the match is weak. Size is omitted from some rows. Given values are once, few, many or a class for expanded clones.

D: TRBD1
size: -
V: TRBV6-5
J: TRBJ2-3
DNA: TGTGCCAGCAGCCGTCAGGGGGCTGGCACAGATACGCAGTATTTT
CDR3: CASSRQGAGTDTQYF

D: -
size: -
V: TRBV6-5
J: TRBJ1-2
DNA: TGTGCCAGCAGTTGGGGGGAGGGTTGGAACTATGGCTACACCTTC
CDR3: CASSWGEGWNYGYTF

D: TRBD2
size: -
V: TRBV9
J: TRBJ2-5
DNA: TGTGCCAGCAGCGCTTTGGCGGGGGTGTTCCAAGAGACCCAGTACTTC
CDR3: CASSALAGVFQETQYF

D: -
size: -
V: TRBV6-1
J: TRBJ2-7
DNA: TGTGCCAGCAGTTCGTCTAGTTCTTTTCCGGACGAGCAGTACTTC
CDR3: CASSSSSSFPDEQYF

D: -
size: -
V: TRBV7-9
J: TRBJ2-1
DNA: TGTGCCAGCAACCGGGGATTTTACAATGAGCAGTTCTTC
CDR3: CASNRGFYNEQFF

D: TRBD2
size: -
V: TRBV5-1
J: TRBJ2-3
DNA: TGCGCCAGCAGCTTGGTTAGCGGGGGGGCGGATACGCAGTATTTT
CDR3: CASSLVSGGADTQYF

D: -
size: -
V: TRBV7-9
J: TRBJ2-7
DNA: TGTGCCAGCAGCTCGAGAGGGACCGGACTAAACGAGCAGTACTTC
CDR3: CASSSRGTGLNEQYF

D: TRBD1
size: once
V: TRBV29-1
J: TRBJ1-2
DNA: TGCAGCGTCCGGCAGGGGGTAATGGGGTATGGCTACACCTTC
CDR3: CSVRQGVMGYGYTF

D: -
size: -
V: TRBV20-1
J: TRBJ1-1
DNA: TGCAGTGCGAGCACGAACACTGAAGCTTTCTTT
CDR3: CSASTNTEAFF

D: -
size: -
V: TRBV5-1
J: TRBJ1-2
DNA: TGCGCCAGCAGCTTGGACAGGAAACTAAAGGGGGGCTACACCTTC
CDR3: CASSLDRKLKGGYTF

D: TRBD2
size: -
V: TRBV30
J: TRBJ2-5
DNA: TGTGCCTGGAGATTAGCGGGGATCCAAGAGACCCAGTACTTC
CDR3: CAWRLAGIQETQYF

D: TRBD2
size: -
V: TRBV6-6
J: TRBJ2-5
DNA: TGTGCCAGCAACCCAGCGGGGACCCAAGAGACCCAGTACTTC
CDR3: CASNPAGTQETQYF

D: TRBD1
size: -
V: TRBV27
J: TRBJ2-1
DNA: TGTGCCAGCAGTTTCCAGGGGGAGGAGCAGTTCTTC
CDR3: CASSFQGEEQFF

D: -
size: -
V: TRBV27
J: TRBJ2-3
DNA: TGTGCCAGCTCCTCCTCCGCGGGACAGTTCACAGATACGCAGTATTTT
CDR3: CASSSSAGQFTDTQYF

D: -
size: -
V: TRBV7-2
J: TRBJ2-3
DNA: TGTGCCAGCATCAGGCCAAGCACAGATACGCAGTATTTT
CDR3: CASIRPSTDTQYF

D: TRBD2
size: -
V: TRBV28
J: TRBJ2-7
DNA: TGTGCCAGCAGTTCCCCTCTCGAGGGAGCGGGAGGGGGGGTGCAGTACTTC
CDR3: CASSSPLEGAGGGVQYF

D: -
size: -
V: TRBV5-1
J: TRBJ1-2
DNA: TGCGCCAGCAGCTTGGCCGGTGACAGTGGTGGCTACACCTTC
CDR3: CASSLAGDSGGYTF

D: TRBD1
size: -
V: TRBV4-2
J: TRBJ2-6
DNA: TGTGCCAGCAGCCCGTCCGGGACAGGGGGCTCTGGGGCCAACGTCCTGACTTTC
CDR3: CASSPSGTGGSGANVLTF

D: -
size: few
V: TRBV6-1
J: TRBJ1-3
DNA: TGTGCCAGCAGGCTGAGCTCTGGAAACACCATATATTTT
CDR3: CASRLSSGNTIYF

D: -
size: -
V: TRBV28
J: TRBJ2-7
DNA: TGTGCCAGCAGTTTATGGGGGGACAACCACCCCTACGAGCAGTACTTC
CDR3: CASSLWGDNHPYEQYF

D: TRBD2
size: -
V: TRBV4-2
J: TRBJ2-4
DNA: TGTGCCAGCAGCCAGGAAGGACTAGCGGGGGCCCGCAAAAACATTCAGTACTTC
CDR3: CASSQEGLAGARKNIQYF

D: TRBD1
size: -
V: TRBV18
J: TRBJ1-1
DNA: TGTGCCAGCTCACCCGGGACAGGGGGCCTACGGACTGAAGCTTTCTTT
CDR3: CASSPGTGGLRTEAFF

D: TRBD1
size: -
V: TRBV7-9
J: TRBJ1-4
DNA: TGTGCCAGCAGCTTGAGGGTGGACAGGGTTAATGAAAAACTGTTTTTT
CDR3: CASSLRVDRVNEKLFF

D: -
size: -
V: TRBV6-1
J: TRBJ2-2
DNA: TGTGCCAGCAGACACAACCCAGCGAACACCGGGGAGCTGTTTTTT
CDR3: CASRHNPANTGELFF

D: TRBD1
size: -
V: TRBV29-1
J: TRBJ1-1
DNA: TGCAGCGTTGGGGGGACAGGGTACACTGAAGCTTTCTTT
CDR3: CSVGGTGYTEAFF

D: -
size: -
V: TRBV10-2
J: TRBJ2-5
DNA: TGCGCCAGCAGGAAACAGGGAGTGGGCGAGACCCAGTACTTC
CDR3: CASRKQGVGETQYF

D: TRBD2
size: -
V: TRBV29-1
J: TRBJ2-2
DNA: TGCAGCGTTCAAAGACTAGCGGGAGGGATTACGAACACCGGGGAGCTGTTTTTT
CDR3: CSVQRLAGGITNTGELFF

D: TRBD1
size: -
V: TRBV5-6
J: TRBJ2-7
DNA: TGTGCCAGCAGCTTGCGTGGGACAGGAAACTACGAGCAGTACTTC
CDR3: CASSLRGTGNYEQYF

D: -
size: -
V: TRBV30
J: TRBJ2-5
DNA: TGTGCCTGGAGTGTAGCTAGCGCAGAGACCCAGTACTTC
CDR3: CAWSVASAETQYF

D: TRBD2
size: -
V: TRBV5-1
J: TRBJ2-1
DNA: TGCGCCAGCAGCGTCCATAGCGGGGCCTCCTACAATGAGCAGTTCTTC
CDR3: CASSVHSGASYNEQFF

D: TRBD1
size: -
V: TRBV7-8
J: TRBJ1-4
DNA: TGTGCCAGCAGCCCTCGGGGACAGGGGGGGTTTGAAAAACTGTTTTTT
CDR3: CASSPRGQGGFEKLFF

D: -
size: -
V: TRBV7-2
J: TRBJ2-3
DNA: TGTGCCAGCAGCTTAATACTAATGGCGGATACGCAGTATTTT
CDR3: CASSLILMADTQYF

D: -
size: -
V: TRBV27
J: TRBJ2-6
DNA: TGTGCCAGCAGTTCATCGGCAGGGGAAGTCTGGACTGGGGCCAACGTCCTGACTTTC
CDR3: CASSSSAGEVWTGANVLTF

D: -
size: -
V: TRBV25-1
J: TRBJ2-7
DNA: TGTGCCAGCAGGGAAGGTTGGGGCGTTGACGAGCAGTACTTC
CDR3: CASREGWGVDEQYF

D: -
size: -
V: TRBV29-1
J: TRBJ2-1
DNA: TGCAGCGTCGCCGACTACTACAATGAGCAGTTCTTC
CDR3: CSVADYYNEQFF

D: -
size: -
V: TRBV15
J: TRBJ1-1
DNA: TGTGCCACCAGCAGAGAGGGCCGGGGCACTGAAGCTTTCTTT
CDR3: CATSREGRGTEAFF

D: -
size: -
V: TRBV5-6
J: TRBJ2-3
DNA: TGTGCCAGCAGCTTGTCTCCGGGTGGGAGCACAGATACGCAGTATTTT
CDR3: CASSLSPGGSTDTQYF

D: TRBD2
size: -
V: TRBV5-4
J: TRBJ2-1
DNA: TGTGCCAGCAGCTTTTCCGATGCGGGGGGCGGTGAGCAGTTCTTC
CDR3: CASSFSDAGGGEQFF

D: -
size: -
V: TRBV27
J: TRBJ2-7
DNA: TGTGCCAGCAGTTTAGGGGCAGGGGTGGGGGAGCAGTACTTC
CDR3: CASSLGAGVGEQYF

D: -
size: -
V: TRBV10-3
J: TRBJ1-2
DNA: TGTGCCATCAGCCCGGGATTGGGAGAAGGTGGCTACACCTTC
CDR3: CAISPGLGEGGYTF

D: TRBD1
size: -
V: TRBV4-2
J: TRBJ1-5
DNA: TGTGCCAGCAGCCGTGGAGCAGGGGGCTTGCAGCCCCAGCATTTT
CDR3: CASSRGAGGLQPQHF

D: -
size: -
V: TRBV5-1
J: TRBJ2-5
DNA: TGCGCCAGCAGCGCCTCCGGGACTTCAGAAGAGACCCAGTACTTC
CDR3: CASSASGTSEETQYF

D: TRBD2
size: -
V: TRBV5-1
J: TRBJ2-7
DNA: TGCGCCAGCAGCTTGGTGGCGGGGGTCGACGAGCAGTACTTC
CDR3: CASSLVAGVDEQYF

D: -
size: -
V: TRBV4-1
J: TRBJ1-6
DNA: TGCGCCAGCAGCCCGGACACGTATAATTCACCCCTCCACTTT
CDR3: CASSPDTYNSPLHF

D: -
size: -
V: TRBV5-1
J: TRBJ2-7
DNA: TGCGCCAGCAGCTTGGCAGGGGTTAACTACGAGCAGTACTTC
CDR3: CASSLAGVNYEQYF

D: -
size: -
V: TRBV6-6
J: TRBJ2-5
DNA: TGTGCCAGCAGTTACGTCGACTCTCAAGAGACCCAGTACTTC
CDR3: CASSYVDSQETQYF

D: -
size: once
V: TRBV4-1
J: TRBJ2-7
DNA: TGCGCCAGCAGCCAAGATCGGGGGGCTTACTACGAGCAGTACTTC
CDR3: CASSQDRGAYYEQYF

D: TRBD1
size: once
V: TRBV19
J: TRBJ1-1
DNA: TGTGCCAGTAGCCTGGGACAGGCGGACACTGAAGCTTTCTTT
CDR3: CASSLGQADTEAFF

D: TRBD1
size: -
V: TRBV7-9
J: TRBJ1-5
DNA: TGTGCCAGCAGCCCGCAGGGGGCCGATCAGCCCCAGCATTTT
CDR3: CASSPQGADQPQHF

D: TRBD2
size: -
V: TRBV6-6
J: TRBJ2-1
DNA: TGTGCCAGCAGTCCTGGGACTAGCGGAGGGAATGAGCAGTTCTTC
CDR3: CASSPGTSGGNEQFF

D: -
size: -
V: TRBV7-6
J: TRBJ1-4
DNA: TGTGCCAGCAGCTTAGCTTTGCAGGGAATAGGAGAAAAACTGTTTTTT
CDR3: CASSLALQGIGEKLFF

D: -
size: -
V: TRBV7-9
J: TRBJ2-7
DNA: TGTGCCAGCAGCTTAGGGGCAGGGGTTGGCTACGAGCAGTACTTC
CDR3: CASSLGAGVGYEQYF

D: TRBD1
size: -
V: TRBV9
J: TRBJ2-7
DNA: TGTGCCAGCAGCGTAGAAGACAGGGCCTACGAGCAGTACTTC
CDR3: CASSVEDRAYEQYF

D: -
size: -
V: TRBV27
J: TRBJ1-4
DNA: TGTGCCAGCAGTTCCCCCCGGGAAAAACTGTTTTTT
CDR3: CASSSPREKLFF

D: -
size: -
V: TRBV5-1
J: TRBJ1-1
DNA: TGCGCCAGCAGCCTGACAGCGAACACTGAAGCTTTCTTT
CDR3: CASSLTANTEAFF

D: TRBD1
size: -
V: TRBV5-6
J: TRBJ2-7
DNA: TGTGCCAGCAGTCGCGGACAGGGGTCAACCTACGAGCAGTACTTC
CDR3: CASSRGQGSTYEQYF

D: -
size: -
V: TRBV10-3
J: TRBJ1-4
DNA: TGTGCCATCGGACGTGGACAAAATGAAAAACTGTTTTTT
CDR3: CAIGRGQNEKLFF

D: -
size: -
V: TRBV4-3
J: TRBJ2-2
DNA: TGCGCCAGCAGCCAAGAGGGTTTCGGAGGGACTAACACCGGGGAGCTGTTTTTT
CDR3: CASSQEGFGGTNTGELFF

D: -
size: -
V: TRBV5-5
J: TRBJ2-1
DNA: TGTGCCAGCAGCTCTAGGAATGAGCAGTTCTTC
CDR3: CASSSRNEQFF